This record looks at one TCR beta chain sequence and its context. The antigen remains unidentified. Germline lookup yields CDR1 SGDLS and CDR2 YYNGEE. The CDR3 is 15 residues long. V was shortened by 2 bases and J by 4 bases, with 15 bases between the two germline ends. This sample was taken from a study of shared clonotypes between healthy human individuals. Notes on the study in general: Clonotype sharing across a few donors was observed for around 5% of naive CD4 clonotypes. Generation of non-shared clonotypes was less probable than generation of clonotypes shared by all four donors.

Sequenced by immunoSEQ multiplex PCR; TCRdb stores in-frame clones only, minus some. The data show about 1 million clones, approximately 72% seen once. Each donor was a Caucasian adult residing in Nashville, Tennessee. The receptor was isolated from a man aged 18 to 30 in good health. The sequencing sample was made of memory CD4+ T cells sorted from blood. The subset here: CD45RA-negative fraction. The rearrangement joins TRBV9 to TRBJ2-5, with D perhaps matching TRBD1 (5 bases). CDR3 sequence reads: CASSVSGQAGETQYF. In DNA form, the CDR3 reads TGTGCCAGCAGCGTCTCAGGACAAGCTGGAGAGACCCAGTACTTC.